This TCR beta chain derives from a study of cytomegalovirus exposure and HLA in healthy donors. Study at large: Prior work identified some 120 million unique TCR beta sequences in some 180 million T cells.

Turning to this clone: No antigen is known for it.

While unrecorded immune exposures were likely, the donors were nominally healthy when sampled. CDR3 length equals 15 residues. V dropped 5 bases and J dropped 2 bases, with 10 bases sitting between them. Germline V gives CDR1 MNHEY, CDR2 SVGAGI. Whole-study findings and limits: Earlier analysis found most TCR beta V segments productive about 87% or about 30% of the time. Later on, a genetic analysis was performed. It linked a missense variant in DCLRE1C with V- and J-gene trimming of TCR beta.

The PCR had 60 Vbeta and 13 Jbeta primers. TCRdb's copy holds only in-frame clones and misses some; the assay was immunoSEQ multiplex PCR. The repertoire holds roughly 80,000 clones, with 77% as singletons. Material for sequencing was PBMCs. This TCR was sampled from a man aged 50-59 years in good health and CMV-seropositive. V and J are TRBV6-5 and TRBJ2-6, with D possibly being TRBD2 (5 bases). This chain's CDR3 is CASSPAGAGANVLTF. CDR3 sequence (DNA): TGTGCCAGCAGTCCGGCCGGGGCTGGGGCCAACGTCCTGACTTTC.